The 2 T cell receptor beta chains below come from one sample, sequenced in a study of early T cells in non-severe SARS-CoV-2 infection. MiXCR was run by TCRdb on the 5' RACE reads, yielding one entry per CDR3 protein. Here the sample spans around 83,000 distinct CDR3 sequences, about 12% being singletons. The sequenced sample was whole blood, obtained at baseline. The receptors were sampled from an adult who was a healthcare worker with PCR-confirmed SARS-CoV-2 infection or an uninfected control (not recorded which).

In this sample, this clonotype is medium-sized. The J gene is TRBJ2-3, the V gene TRBV7-3; 8 nucleotides agree with TRBD2. Unmatched junction bases numbered 1, after V lost 2 bases and J lost 0 bases. This CDR3 has 15 amino acids. Germline V gene data show CDR1 as SGHTA and CDR2 as FQGTGA. The CDR3, as DNA: TGTGCCAGCAGCTTAGCGGGGGGTAGCACAGATACGCAGTATTTT. This sequence encodes CASSLAGGSTDTQYF.

This clonotype was seen more than once but under ten times. The rearrangement uses TRBV18 and TRBJ1-1; D uncertain. V was shortened by 3 bases and J by 0 bases, with 11 bases between the two germline ends. Germline V gives CDR1 KGHSH, CDR2 LQKENI. This CDR3 comprises 15 residues. In DNA form, the CDR3 reads TGTGCCAGCTCACCTCCGTCCTTAATGAACACTGAAGCTTTCTTT. Its protein product is CASSPPSLMNTEAFF.